The clone carrying this TCR beta chain was detected a few times. Its antigen remains unidentified. Trimming took off 2 bases at V and 6 bases at J, with 16 bases between the two ends. Per the germline V gene, CDR1 is MGHRA and CDR2 is YSYEKL. The CDR3 is 15 residues long. Using a J-beta primer mix together with a sample-barcoded 5' primer, a second PCR was run for roughly 6 to 12 cycles. One entry per CDR3 protein, called by TCRdb with MiXCR from the 5' RACE reads. Of 700,000 to 900,000 distinct CDR3 sequences listed, around 25% are singletons. The data originate from a study of blood T cells in healthy people across ages. Study-wide findings and caveats: More naive CD4+ cells and higher diversity marked long-lived donors relative to aged donors.

These same records also appear under a second study, on T cells of mothers and their children. That source reports: At 1.5 ug per 15 ul, all of the extracted RNA went into cDNA synthesis. Sequencing got over 10 million TCR beta CDR3 reads from each mother and about 2.9 million from each child.

This TCR was recovered from a boy younger than 18 in good health. This sequence joins TRBV4-1 and TRBJ1-2; unclear D gene. The sample taken for sequencing was blood. As DNA, the CDR3 is TGCGCCAGCAGCCAACCTCGGCTGAACCGGAATGGCTACACCTTC. Residues: CASSQPRLNRNGYTF.